This TCR beta chain was captured in a study of blood T cells in healthy people across ages. Broader study findings: For the donors, CMV status was unknown and possibly confounded expanded clonotype changes.

In regard to this clonotype: Its antigen is as yet unknown. A much larger clone differs from this one at a single base, so this may be a read error.

Germline V lookup: CDR1 MDHEN, CDR2 SYDVKM. This CDR3 contains 15 residues. Using a J-beta primer mix together with a sample-barcoded 5' primer, a second PCR was run for about 6 to 11 cycles. A template-switch adaptor that had 12 random nucleotides put a tag on each cDNA molecule. TCRdb processed the 5' RACE reads anew with MiXCR; each CDR3 protein has one entry. The data show hundreds of thousands of distinct CDR3 sequences, with 25% to 30% seen just once and around 16% held by the top ten. This chain uses TRBV28 with TRBJ2-5, with D possibly called TRBD1 or TRBD2 (7 bases each). The better agreement between TRBJ2-7 and the DNA end casts doubt on the J call. Sequencing was done on a sample of blood. The TCR sequence derives from a woman of 80 years or more in good health. The CDR3 region is CASRPQGGSLGEQYF. CDR3 DNA: TGTGCCAGCAGGCCCCAGGGGGGGAGCCTCGGCGAGCAGTACTTC.